These 9 T cell receptor beta chains came from one sample sequenced in a study of T-cell memory formation after mild COVID-19. TCRdb recomputed calls from the 5' RACE reads with MiXCR, one row per CDR3 protein. The sample includes nearly 350,000 distinct CDR3 sequences, over 10% seen only once; the top ten take about a fifth. The sequencing sample was made of PBMCs or a T cell subset sorted from them (not recorded which). The receptors shown here come from a man younger than 35 who had mild COVID-19 (a few samples of this study predate the infection). Cell type and time point are not known.

Here the CDR3 DNA reads TGTGCCAGTACCGACAGGGGACTAGCCTGGGAGCTGTTTTTT. It codes for CASTDRGLAWELFF. The chain employs TRBV19 and TRBJ2-2, with D tentatively TRBD2 (9 bases). The V gene lost 7 bases and the J gene lost 9 bases, with 18 bases spanning the gap. Germline V gives CDR1 LNHDA, CDR2 SQIVND (reference sequence). This CDR3 is 14 amino acids long.

The chain is built from TRBV27 and TRBJ1-5, with D possibly matching TRBD1 (6 bases). The CDR3 loop spans 17 amino acids. Germline loops: CDR1 MNHEY, CDR2 SMNVEV (reference sequence). Trimming pared 0 bases from V and 9 bases from J, leaving 21 bases between. The CDR3 DNA is TGTGCCAGCAGTTTATCGTGGCCTAAACAGGGCTCGCCGCCCCAGCATTTT. This gives the protein CASSLSWPKQGSPPQHF.

V usage is TRBV5-6 and J usage is TRBJ1-2; D possibly corresponds to TRBD1 (5 bases). Trimming stripped 1 base from V and 6 bases from J, with 13 bases between. Looked up from germline, CDR1 is SGHDT and CDR2 is YYEEEE. The CDR3 has 14 amino acids. DNA for the CDR3: TGTGCCAGCAGCTTGCCCAGGGTCAGGGATGGCTACACCTTC. Residues: CASSLPRVRDGYTF.

The chain uses TRBV11-2 and TRBJ1-4; weak D call: TRBD1 (6 bases). This CDR3 region has 14 residues. CDR1 and CDR2 from the germline V gene are SGHAT and FQNNGV. The ends were cut back, 4 bases at V and 7 bases at J, with 13 bases in the middle. DNA of the CDR3: TGTGCCAGCAGCTACCGAGGGGGGATTGAAAAACTGTTTTTT. It is translated as CASSYRGGIEKLFF.

This clonotype turned up a few times. CDR3 coding DNA: TGCGCCAGCAGCCAAGATACCGGGACTAGCGGGGGGGCAACCCAAGAGACCCAGTACTTC. This codes for CASSQDTGTSGGATQETQYF. This chain links TRBV4-3 with TRBJ2-5, with 16 bases aligning to TRBD2. Germline trimming cut 0 bases from V and 1 base from J; bases unmatched to any gene: 8. The CDR3 sequence is 20 residues long. Germline V gives CDR1 LGHNA, CDR2 YSLEER.

This clonotype has only a few counts. The chain carries TRBV12-5 and TRBJ1-6; D is uncertain. The CDR3 is made up of 17 amino acids. The ends were cut back, 2 bases at V and 13 bases at J, with 24 bases in the middle. Germline V gene data show CDR1 as LGHNT and CDR2 as FRNRAP. CDR3 loop: CASGLFTAAPIIHPLHF. The CDR3 coding sequence is TGTGCTAGTGGTTTGTTCACAGCCGCTCCCATAATTCACCCCCTCCACTTT. The full variable domain, its missing parts supplied by reference TRBV12-5 and TRBJ1-6, is DARVTQTPRHKVTEMGQEVTMRCQPILGHNTVFWYRQTMMQGLELLAYFRNRAPLDDSGMPKDRFSAEMPDATLATLKIQPSEPRDSAVYFCASGLFTAAPIIHPLHFGNGTRLTVT.

This clonotype has a count of ten or more. The rearrangement joins TRBV3-1 to TRBJ2-4; possible D gene TRBD2, 5 bases. CDR3 length: 12 residues. The germline V gene has CDR1 LGHDT and CDR2 YNNKEL (reference sequence). V was pared by 1 base and J by 9 bases, with 7 bases between. The CDR3 DNA sequence: TGTGCCAGCAGCCAAGGAGGAGGCATTCAGTACTTC. Protein: CASSQGGGIQYF.

The chain joins TRBV12-3 or TRBV12-4 to TRBJ2-7; 8 bases line up with TRBD1. The CDR3 runs to 14 residues. V trimming: 6 bases; J trimming: 0 bases; junction bases outside the gene matches: 4. The CDR3 DNA follows: TGTGCCAGCAGGGCCGACAGGGGCTCCTACGAGCAGTACTTC. Translated, it gives CASRADRGSYEQYF.

V gene TRBV4-3 combines with J gene TRBJ1-5; TRBD1 aligns across 9 bases. Per germline, CDR1 LGHNA and CDR2 YSLEER. Trimming cost V 4 bases and J 5 bases; bases outside gene matches: 12. The CDR3 has 17 amino acids. CDR3 DNA: TGCGCCAGCAGCCCTGCCCCCCTCGACAGGGGGGATCAGCCCCAGCATTTT. Translation gives CASSPAPLDRGDQPQHF.